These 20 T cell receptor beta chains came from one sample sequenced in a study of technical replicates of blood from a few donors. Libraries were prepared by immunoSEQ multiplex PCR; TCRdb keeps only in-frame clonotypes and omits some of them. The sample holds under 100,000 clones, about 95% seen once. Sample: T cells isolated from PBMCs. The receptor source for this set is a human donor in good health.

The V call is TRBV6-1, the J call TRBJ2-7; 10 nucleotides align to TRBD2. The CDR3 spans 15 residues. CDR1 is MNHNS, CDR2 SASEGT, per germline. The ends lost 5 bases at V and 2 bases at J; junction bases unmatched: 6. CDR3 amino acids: CASSPRTSGTYEQYF. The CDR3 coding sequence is TGTGCCAGCAGTCCTAGGACTAGCGGTACCTACGAGCAGTACTTC.

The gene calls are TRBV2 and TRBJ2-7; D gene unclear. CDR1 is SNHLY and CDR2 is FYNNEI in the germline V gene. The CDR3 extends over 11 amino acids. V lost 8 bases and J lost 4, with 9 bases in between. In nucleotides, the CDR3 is TGTGCCAGCTCTAGAGGATACGAGCAGTACTTC. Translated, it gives CASSRGYEQYF.

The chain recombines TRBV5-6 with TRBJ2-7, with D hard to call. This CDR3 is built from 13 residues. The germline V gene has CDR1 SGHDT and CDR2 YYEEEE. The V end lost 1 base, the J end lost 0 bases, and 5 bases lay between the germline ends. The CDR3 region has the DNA TGTGCCAGCAGCTTGTGGAGCTCCTACGAGCAGTACTTC. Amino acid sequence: CASSLWSSYEQYF.

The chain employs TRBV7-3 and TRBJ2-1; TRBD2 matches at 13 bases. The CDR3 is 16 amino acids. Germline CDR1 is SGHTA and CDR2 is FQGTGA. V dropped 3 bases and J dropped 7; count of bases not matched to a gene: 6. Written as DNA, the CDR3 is TGTGCCAGCAGCTTGAGACTAGCGGGGGGATTTAATGAGCAGTTCTTC. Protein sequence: CASSLRLAGGFNEQFF.

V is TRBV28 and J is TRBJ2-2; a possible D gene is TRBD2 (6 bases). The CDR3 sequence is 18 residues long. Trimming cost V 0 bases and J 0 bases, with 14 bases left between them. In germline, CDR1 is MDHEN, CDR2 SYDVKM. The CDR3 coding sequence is TGTGCCAGCAGTTTATGCTGGTATTGGGGGGCGAACACCGGGGAGCTGTTTTTT. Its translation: CASSLCWYWGANTGELFF.

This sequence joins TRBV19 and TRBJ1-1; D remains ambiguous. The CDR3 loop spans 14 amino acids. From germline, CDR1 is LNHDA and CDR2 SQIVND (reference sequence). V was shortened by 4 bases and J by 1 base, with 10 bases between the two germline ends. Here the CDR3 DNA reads TGTGCCAGTAGTAAATTGACGGGGAACACTGAAGCTTTCTTT. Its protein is CASSKLTGNTEAFF.

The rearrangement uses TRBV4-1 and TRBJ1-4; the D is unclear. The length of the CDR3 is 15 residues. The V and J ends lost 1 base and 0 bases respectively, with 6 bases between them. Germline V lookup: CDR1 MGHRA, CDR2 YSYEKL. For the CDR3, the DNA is TGCGCCAGCAGCCAAGCAGGTGCAACTAATGAAAAACTGTTTTTT. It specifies CASSQAGATNEKLFF.

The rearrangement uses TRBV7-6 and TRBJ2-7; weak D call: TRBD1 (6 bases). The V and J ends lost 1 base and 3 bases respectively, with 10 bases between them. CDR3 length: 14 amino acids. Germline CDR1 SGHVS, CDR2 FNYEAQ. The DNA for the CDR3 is TGTGCCAGCAGCTTAGGTCACAGGGACTACGAGCAGTACTTC. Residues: CASSLGHRDYEQYF.

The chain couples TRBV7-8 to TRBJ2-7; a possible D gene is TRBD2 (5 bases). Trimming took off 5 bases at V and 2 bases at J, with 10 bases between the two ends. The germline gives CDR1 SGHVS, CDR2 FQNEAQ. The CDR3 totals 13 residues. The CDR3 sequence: CASSGLGAYEQYF. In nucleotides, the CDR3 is TGTGCCAGCAGCGGGCTGGGAGCCTACGAGCAGTACTTC.

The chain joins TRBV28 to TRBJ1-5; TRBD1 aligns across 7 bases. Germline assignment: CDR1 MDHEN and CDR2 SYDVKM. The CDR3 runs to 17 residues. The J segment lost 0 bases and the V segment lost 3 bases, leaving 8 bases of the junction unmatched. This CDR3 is CASSFPRGFFSNQPQHF. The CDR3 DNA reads TGTGCCAGCAGTTTTCCCAGGGGGTTCTTTAGCAATCAGCCCCAGCATTTT.

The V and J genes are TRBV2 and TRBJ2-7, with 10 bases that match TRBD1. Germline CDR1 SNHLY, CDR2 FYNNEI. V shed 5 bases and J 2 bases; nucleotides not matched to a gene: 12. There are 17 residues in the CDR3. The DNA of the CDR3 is TGTGCCAGCAGTCCCCCCCTGCACGGGACAGGGGCCTACGAGCAGTACTTC. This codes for CASSPPLHGTGAYEQYF.

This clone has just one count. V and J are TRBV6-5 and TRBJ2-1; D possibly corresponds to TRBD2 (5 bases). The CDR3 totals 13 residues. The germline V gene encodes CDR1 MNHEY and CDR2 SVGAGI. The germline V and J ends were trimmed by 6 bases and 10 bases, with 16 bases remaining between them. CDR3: CASSRSRAGEQFF. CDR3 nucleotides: TGTGCCAGCAGCCGGTCGAGGGCCGGGGAGCAGTTCTTC.

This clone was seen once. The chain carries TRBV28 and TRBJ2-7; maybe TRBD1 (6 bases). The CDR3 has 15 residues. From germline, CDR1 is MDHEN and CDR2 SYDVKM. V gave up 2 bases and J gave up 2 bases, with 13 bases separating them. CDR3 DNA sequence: TGTGCCAGCAGTTTACGCATACAGGGTCCCTACGAGCAGTACTTC. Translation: CASSLRIQGPYEQYF.

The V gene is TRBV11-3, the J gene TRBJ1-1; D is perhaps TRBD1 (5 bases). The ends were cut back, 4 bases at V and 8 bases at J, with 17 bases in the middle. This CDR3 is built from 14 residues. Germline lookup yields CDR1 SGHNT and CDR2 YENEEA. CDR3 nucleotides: TGTGCCAGCAGCTCGGGAGAAGACAGACGAGAAGCTTTCTTT. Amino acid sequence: CASSSGEDRREAFF.

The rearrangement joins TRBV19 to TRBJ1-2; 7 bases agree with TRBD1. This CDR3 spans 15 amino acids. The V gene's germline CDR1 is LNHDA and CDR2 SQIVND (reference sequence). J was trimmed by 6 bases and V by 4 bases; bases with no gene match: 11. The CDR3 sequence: CASSTRTGTPHGYTF. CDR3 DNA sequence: TGTGCCAGTAGTACCCGGACAGGAACCCCACATGGCTACACCTTC.

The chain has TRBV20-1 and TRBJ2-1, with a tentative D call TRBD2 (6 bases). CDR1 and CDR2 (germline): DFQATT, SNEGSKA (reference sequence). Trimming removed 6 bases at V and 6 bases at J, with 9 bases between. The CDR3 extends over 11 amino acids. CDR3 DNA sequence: TGCAGTGCCGGGAGTCCCAATGAGCAGTTCTTC. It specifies CSAGSPNEQFF.

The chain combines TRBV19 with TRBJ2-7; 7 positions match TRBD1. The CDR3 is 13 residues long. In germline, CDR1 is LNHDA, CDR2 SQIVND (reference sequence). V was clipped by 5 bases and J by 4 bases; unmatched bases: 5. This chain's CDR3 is CASSSGQNYEQYF. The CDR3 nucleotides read TGTGCCAGTAGTTCGGGACAGAATTACGAGCAGTACTTC.

Written as DNA, the CDR3 is TGTGCCAGCAGCTCAACTGACTTGGGTCCCGAGGGCAATCAGCCCCAGCATTTT. Encoded protein: CASSSTDLGPEGNQPQHF. The chain employs TRBV7-3 and TRBJ1-5, with no clear D. Germline-derived CDR1 and CDR2 are SGHTA and FQGTGA. The CDR3 loop spans 18 amino acids. Trimming stripped 4 bases from V and 2 bases from J, with 21 bases between.

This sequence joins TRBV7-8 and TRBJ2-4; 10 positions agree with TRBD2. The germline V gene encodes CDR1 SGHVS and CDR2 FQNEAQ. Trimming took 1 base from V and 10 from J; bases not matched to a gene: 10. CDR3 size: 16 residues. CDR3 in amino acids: CASSLGSGRANQIQYF. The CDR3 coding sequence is TGTGCCAGCAGCTTAGGGAGCGGGAGGGCTAATCAAATTCAGTACTTC.

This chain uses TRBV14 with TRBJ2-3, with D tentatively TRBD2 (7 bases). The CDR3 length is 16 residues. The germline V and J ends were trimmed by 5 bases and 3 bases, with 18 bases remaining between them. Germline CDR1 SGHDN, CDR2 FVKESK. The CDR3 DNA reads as TGTGCCAGCAGCTTCCCTTTAGGGGGAGGGACAGATACGCAGTATTTT. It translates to CASSFPLGGGTDTQYF.